This is a list of T cell receptor beta chains from one sample in a study of T cell responses to AZD1222 COVID-19 vaccine. The data were produced by immunoSEQ multiplex PCR, yet TCRdb's version contains in-frame clones alone and is incomplete. The sample has 90,000 to 120,000 clones; roughly 90% are singletons. Specimen: peripheral blood, collected 28 days after the second AZD1222 dose. These receptor sequences come from an adult who received the AZD1222 COVID-19 vaccine. Both conserved end residues are part of each CDR3. The order of the fields is D gene, J gene, V gene, clone size, CDR3 protein. The D gene is left open where the match is weak. Rows give clone size only sometimes, using once, few, many, or a class for an expanded clone.

>TRBD1|TRBJ1-5|TRBV19|.
CASSIIRTGGFRGGNQPQHF
>TRBD1|TRBJ1-6|TRBV28|.
CASSFDGTANSPLHF
>TRBD1|TRBJ2-7|TRBV4-2|.
CASTAGTEPYEQYF
>TRBD1|TRBJ2-4|TRBV2|.
CASSESSGGWNIQYF
>.|TRBJ1-1|TRBV6-5|.
CASSQSPTNTEAFF
>TRBD1|TRBJ2-5|TRBV5-5|.
CASSSGQGQETQYF
>TRBD1|TRBJ1-2|TRBV27|.
CASSTGQGVLYGYTF
>.|TRBJ2-5|TRBV5-8|.
CASSPGGTQYF
>.|TRBJ2-1|TRBV7-6|.
CASSLRSEQFF
>.|TRBJ2-1|TRBV7-3|.
CASGYGSRYNEQFF
>.|TRBJ2-7|TRBV2|.
CASSGGPYEQYF
>.|TRBJ2-7|TRBV10-3|.
CAISDVQAATYEQYF
>TRBD2|TRBJ2-5|TRBV30|.
CAWSVGLAKETQYF
>.|TRBJ2-7|TRBV28|once
CASSSQQDSTYEQYF
>.|TRBJ1-4|TRBV12-3/TRBV12-4|.
CASRAREKLFF
>.|TRBJ2-1|TRBV19|.
CASSISWEAEGGHEQFF